These 22 T cell receptor beta chains were sequenced from one sample in a study of blood T cell repertoires in COVID-19. Here immunoSEQ multiplex PCR was the method, and the copy in TCRdb shows in-frame clones only, minus some. The data show some 100,000 clones, with 85% to 90% seen just once and about 1.5% held by the top ten. Material for sequencing was peripheral blood. These receptors originate from a human donor with active COVID-19. The donor label of this sample is uncertain.

The V gene is TRBV4-1, the J gene TRBJ1-2, with D possibly TRBD1 on 6 matching bases. CDR3 length: 17 residues. V was cut by 5 bases and J by 7 bases, with 26 bases left in between. The germline gives CDR1 MGHRA, CDR2 YSYEKL. The CDR3 nucleotides read TGCGCCAGCAGCAAAGGGTTCGGGGCAGGGGTTTTTGGTGGCTACACCTTC. Translation: CASSKGFGAGVFGGYTF.

This clone was seen just once. The chain links TRBV7-8 to TRBJ2-3; no clear D. The CDR3 extends over 13 amino acids. Trimming removed 2 bases at V and 1 base at J, with 4 bases between. The V gene's germline CDR1 is SGHVS and CDR2 FQNEAQ. CDR3 amino acids: CASSLQGTDTQYF. As DNA, the CDR3 is TGTGCCAGCAGCTTACAGGGCACAGATACGCAGTATTTT.

This clone has only a few counts. The chain joins TRBV27 to TRBJ1-1; TRBD1 might be the D (6 bases). The germline gives CDR1 MNHEY, CDR2 SMNVEV (reference sequence). The CDR3 totals 14 residues. V dropped 3 bases and J dropped 4 bases, with 12 bases sitting between them. The CDR3: CASSFTTGLTEAFF. As DNA, the CDR3 is TGTGCCAGCAGTTTCACTACAGGGCTCACTGAAGCTTTCTTT.

This clone appeared once. V usage is TRBV24-1 and J usage is TRBJ2-5; no clear D. Deletions cut 0 bases from V and 3 bases from J, with 7 bases between. In germline, CDR1 is KGHDR, CDR2 SFDVKD. The CDR3 consists of 14 residues. The CDR3: CATSDLLDEETQYF. DNA of the CDR3: TGTGCCACCAGTGATTTGCTAGACGAAGAGACCCAGTACTTC.

This chain connects TRBV9 to TRBJ1-5; TRBD1 matches at 9 bases. Germline V gene data show CDR1 as SGDLS and CDR2 as YYNGEE. Trimming took 3 bases from V and 4 from J; bases not matched to a gene: 2. CDR3 length: 14 residues. Here the CDR3 reads CASSADRGNQPQHF. The DNA for the CDR3 is TGTGCCAGCAGCGCAGACAGGGGGAATCAGCCCCAGCATTTT.

This rearrangement joins TRBV12-3 or TRBV12-4 to TRBJ1-2, with D perhaps matching TRBD1 (5 bases). The CDR3 extends over 13 amino acids. Trimming cost V 5 bases and J 4 bases, with 11 bases left between them. The CDR3 DNA is TGTGCCAGCAGTCCCGGTCAGGGCTATGGCTACACCTTC. It yields the protein CASSPGQGYGYTF.

V usage is TRBV19 and J usage is TRBJ1-5, with D maybe TRBD1 (6 bases). V dropped 8 bases and J dropped 6 bases, with 11 bases sitting between them. This CDR3 spans 12 amino acids. CDR1 is LNHDA and CDR2 is SQIVND in the germline V gene (reference sequence). The CDR3 spells CASAGAGQPQHF. The CDR3 nucleotides read TGTGCCAGTGCAGGGGCGGGTCAGCCCCAGCATTTT.

This clone was counted only a few times. The J gene is TRBJ2-1, the V gene TRBV7-2; weak D call: TRBD2 (5 bases). Per the germline V gene, CDR1 is SGHTA and CDR2 is FQGNSA. The CDR3 has 14 residues. Trimming pared 5 bases from V and 7 bases from J, leaving 15 bases between. The CDR3 is CASSAARVANEQFF. The CDR3 region has the DNA TGTGCCAGCAGCGCCGCCCGGGTAGCGAATGAGCAGTTCTTC. The complete variable domain, with remaining parts taken from reference TRBV7-2 and TRBJ2-1, reads GAGVSQSPSNKVTEKGKDVELRCDPISGHTALYWYRQSLGQGLEFLIYFQGNSAPDKSGLPSDRFSAERTGGSVSTLTIQRTQQEDSAVYLCASSAARVANEQFFGPGTRLTVL.

The chain employs TRBV4-3 and TRBJ2-2; 8 bases agree with TRBD2. Germline V gene data show CDR1 as LGHNA and CDR2 as YSLEER. The V segment lost 0 bases and the J segment 3 bases; nucleotides outside the gene matches: 9. The length of the CDR3 is 18 residues. CDR3 nucleotide sequence: TGCGCCAGCAGCCAAGATAGCGGGGCATCTTATTACACCGGGGAGCTGTTTTTT. Translating gives CASSQDSGASYYTGELFF.

The chain is built from TRBV5-1 and TRBJ1-1, with 9 nucleotides matching TRBD1. CDR1 is SGHRS, CDR2 YFSETQ, per germline. J was trimmed by 4 bases and V by 0 bases; bases with no gene match: 7. This CDR3 region has 16 residues. CDR3 residues: CASSLAYRGRSTEAFF. The DNA of the CDR3 is TGCGCCAGCAGCTTGGCCTACAGGGGGCGGAGCACTGAAGCTTTCTTT.

The chain is built from TRBV4-1 and TRBJ2-5; 9 bases match TRBD2. The CDR3 is 16 amino acids. The ends lost 1 base at V and 4 bases at J; junction bases unmatched: 7. Looked up from germline, CDR1 is MGHRA and CDR2 is YSYEKL. CDR3: CASSQVGTSWSETQYF. In nucleotides, the CDR3 is TGCGCCAGCAGCCAAGTTGGGACTAGCTGGTCAGAGACCCAGTACTTC.

This clone was picked up a small number of times. The rearrangement uses TRBV6-1 and TRBJ1-6; D is undetermined. This CDR3 region has 12 residues. Trimming took 2 bases from V and 9 from J, leaving 5 bases between them. Germline values: CDR1 MNHNS, CDR2 SASEGT. The CDR3 is CASSELGSPLHF. In DNA form, the CDR3 reads TGTGCCAGCAGTGAACTAGGTTCACCCCTCCACTTT.

The V call is TRBV4-3, the J call TRBJ2-2; 11 bases map to TRBD2. J lost 0 bases, V lost 4 bases, and 1 base had no gene match. Per the germline V gene, CDR1 is LGHNA and CDR2 is YSLEER. The CDR3 length is 16 residues. The CDR3: CASSPLAGANTGELFF. Here the CDR3 DNA reads TGCGCCAGCAGCCCACTAGCGGGGGCGAACACCGGGGAGCTGTTTTTT.

The chain has TRBV4-1 and TRBJ2-4; D might be TRBD1 (6 bases). The germline gives CDR1 MGHRA, CDR2 YSYEKL. Trimming stripped 0 bases from V and 0 bases from J, with 15 bases between. This CDR3 has 18 residues. The CDR3 reads CASSQDPDRFLAKNIQYF. In DNA, the CDR3 is TGCGCCAGCAGCCAAGACCCGGACAGATTCTTAGCCAAAAACATTCAGTACTTC.

This clone was seen just once. The chain employs TRBV2 and TRBJ1-5; 10 bases map to TRBD1. Germline trimming cut 7 bases from V and 5 bases from J; bases unmatched to any gene: 8. CDR3 length: 15 residues. Germline-derived CDR1 and CDR2 are SNHLY and FYNNEI. This CDR3 reads CASTSSGTGDQPQHF. CDR3 bases: TGTGCCAGCACCTCCTCGGGGACAGGGGATCAGCCCCAGCATTTT.

The chain carries TRBV24-1 and TRBJ2-2, with TRBD1 identical over 7 bases. Germline-derived CDR1 and CDR2 are KGHDR and SFDVKD. V trimming: 6 bases; J trimming: 6 bases; junction bases outside the gene matches: 9. The CDR3 has 15 residues. CDR3 sequence reads: CATSSRQGVAGELFF. For the CDR3, the DNA is TGTGCCACCAGTTCTCGGCAGGGGGTAGCCGGGGAGCTGTTTTTT.

The V call is TRBV4-3, the J call TRBJ1-3, with TRBD1 as a possible D gene (6 bases). The V gene's germline CDR1 is LGHNA and CDR2 YSLEER. The CDR3 consists of 16 residues. V shed 2 bases and J shed 6 bases, with 17 bases lying between them. This CDR3 reads CASSQHRAGAPNTIYF. In DNA, the CDR3 is TGCGCCAGCAGCCAACATCGGGCAGGGGCGCCAAACACCATATATTTT.

The chain recombines TRBV2 with TRBJ1-2, with 11 bases matching TRBD1. The CDR3 length is 15 residues. Germline CDR1 SNHLY, CDR2 FYNNEI. Trimming took 6 bases from V and 5 from J; bases not matched to a gene: 8. The CDR3 loop is CASRYGTGGTYGYTF. The CDR3 bases are TGTGCCAGCAGGTACGGGACAGGGGGAACTTATGGCTACACCTTC.

The gene calls are TRBV18 and TRBJ2-6, with 8 bases aligning to TRBD1. This CDR3 is 17 amino acids long. The V gene's germline CDR1 is KGHSH and CDR2 LQKENI. V trimming: 2 bases; J trimming: 0 bases; junction bases outside the gene matches: 3. Written as DNA, the CDR3 is TGTGCCAGCTCACCAATAGGACAGGGCTCTGGGGCCAACGTCCTGACTTTC. Translated: CASSPIGQGSGANVLTF.

The DNA of the CDR3 is TGTGCCAGCAGCTTAGAGGGTAGCGGGGGGGTGGTGAGTGAGCAGTTCTTC. Translating it yields CASSLEGSGGVVSEQFF. The rearrangement links TRBV7-2 to TRBJ2-1; 11 bases map to TRBD2. The CDR3 is made up of 17 amino acids. Germline V gene lookup returns CDR1 SGHTA and CDR2 FQGNSA. Trimming at V came to 1 base and at J to 9 bases, leaving 11 bases not matched to a gene.

CDR3 protein: CASSLAFQTGSYEQYF. DNA of the CDR3: TGCGCCAGCAGCTTGGCGTTTCAGACAGGATCCTACGAGCAGTACTTC. The V and J genes are TRBV5-1 and TRBJ2-7, with D tentatively TRBD1 (6 bases). Germline-derived CDR1 and CDR2 are SGHRS and YFSETQ. This CDR3 has 16 amino acids. V was cut by 0 bases and J by 1 base, with 14 bases left in between.

The chain links TRBV19 to TRBJ2-5, with D maybe TRBD1 (8 bases). From germline, CDR1 is LNHDA and CDR2 SQIVND (reference sequence). Trimming shortened V by 11 bases and J by 3 bases, and 19 bases separated the two germline ends. The CDR3 sequence is 14 residues long. CDR3 in DNA: TGTGCCCGCGATACAGGGGGAGGGAAAGAGACCCAGTACTTC. It codes for CARDTGGGKETQYF.